This T cell receptor beta chain was sequenced during a study of T cell responses to AZD1222 COVID-19 vaccine. Trimming shortened V by 5 bases and J by 5 bases, and 12 bases separated the two germline ends. CDR3 length: 13 amino acids. Germline lookup yields CDR1 LNHDA and CDR2 SQIVND (reference sequence). On this clone itself: Antigen specificity is unknown.

Findings of the study overall: Only after the peak T cell response were repertoires sampled. Spike regions recognized by vaccine-associated CD4 TCRs spanned the protein, led by 160-218 and 743-854. The donors showed a predominance of white British ancestry and of females, with possible underestimation of clonal diversity.

This table comes from immunoSEQ multiplex PCR, and its TCRdb copy is limited to in-frame clones, with some not included. Here the sample spans some 120,000 clones, approximately 88% being singletons. The sequence was collected from an adult in good health. Sequenced here: peripheral blood, sampled on day 0 of AZD1222 vaccination. The chain joins TRBV19 to TRBJ1-1, with D perhaps TRBD1 (6 bases). CDR3 sequence (DNA): TGTGCCAGTAGTGCACAGGGATTTACTGAAGCTTTCTTT. This codes for CASSAQGFTEAFF.